The sequence of this TCR beta chain was determined in a study of T cell responses to AZD1222 COVID-19 vaccine. Germline loops: CDR1 SGHRS, CDR2 YFSETQ. The CDR3 contains 15 residues. The V gene end was trimmed by 3 bases and the J gene end by 4 bases; junction bases not matched to a gene: 7. Combined were second doses at about 4 or about 12 weeks. Here immunoSEQ multiplex PCR was the method, and the copy in TCRdb shows in-frame clones only, minus some. The sample consists of under 150,000 clones, roughly nine tenths of them appearing once. This specimen consisted of peripheral blood, obtained 28 days after the second AZD1222 dose. This chain uses TRBV5-1 with TRBJ1-1; 9 bases line up with TRBD1. The receptor was derived from an adult who received the AZD1222 COVID-19 vaccine. CDR3 protein: CASSSRQGGFTEAFF. The CDR3 DNA reads TGCGCCAGCAGCTCCAGACAGGGGGGGTTCACTGAAGCTTTCTTT.